The entry below describes one TCR beta chain. Its antigen is unidentified. The sample belongs to a study of cytomegalovirus exposure and HLA in healthy donors. Both 60 Vbeta primers and 13 Jbeta primers went into the PCR. Clones were sequenced by immunoSEQ multiplex PCR, and TCRdb holds only the in-frame ones, with some missing. The sample carries about 140,000 clones, around four fifths recorded once. Overall study findings and caveats: Donors were assumed by presence/absence analyses to have roughly uniform sequencing depth. Segments of the TCR beta V type were, in most cases, productive about 87% or about 30% of the time in an earlier analysis.

The CDR3 runs to 12 residues. From germline, CDR1 is SGHTA and CDR2 FQGNSA. The receptor's source is a woman aged 40 to 49 in good health and CMV-seronegative. The V call is TRBV7-2, the J call TRBJ2-5; D remains ambiguous. TRBJ2-7 explains the end of the DNA better; the J call may be wrong. Sequenced sample: PBMCs. CDR3 region: CASSRINYEQYF. CDR3 coding DNA: TGTGCCAGCAGCCGAATTAATTACGAGCAGTACTTC.